The source of this T cell receptor (beta chain) is a study of blood T cell repertoires in COVID-19 (dated by TCRdb to between 2020 and 2021). Looking at the study overall: Samples covering the acute and convalescent phases of COVID-19 were provided by collaborators in the United States, Italy and Spain. The material from the prospective study consisted of cDNA or gDNA derived from T cells, B-cell-depleted T cells, or PBMCs. Samples were obtained from the ongoing ImmuneRACE study (first 160 participants) and from over a thousand subjects provided by 6 global collaborators. The repertoires were released in a freely available public database intended as a resource for research on the immune response to SARS-CoV-2. Sample metadata almost always included a de-identified subject ID, COVID-19 status, age in years and sex. HLA class I and class II types, where available, came from metadata supplied by the sample provider rather than from assay-based typing. Deeply sampled blood TCRbeta repertoires from subjects exposed to, actively infected with, or recovered from COVID-19 were included in the dataset. General findings and caveats noted by the study authors: The amount of clinical and demographic metadata varied by source and participant and was provided uncurated.

Collaborating institutions collected whole blood in K2EDTA tubes following their own protocols. For TCRbeta analysis, collaborators shipped samples in one of three forms: frozen whole blood, isolated PBMCs, or DNA extracted from either of those sample types. TCRbeta CDR3 regions were amplified from genomic DNA by means of the immunoSEQ Assay, a bias-controlled multiplex PCR. As for how the authors treated the data: Nucleated cell counts per sample were estimated from amplification of reference gene primers within the assay. Sequence reads were collapsed and filtered to measure the absolute abundance of every unique TCRbeta CDR3 rearrangement. For each sample, productive Simpson clonality was calculated as the square root of Simpson's diversity index over productive rearrangements. TCRdb carries this immuneACCESS record with in-frame sequences only. Its versions omit some clonotypes, under half of them owing to an unresolved V gene in the studies checked, with the rest unexplained. The DNA was the basis for D and trimming; V, J and clone size are from that table. For this sample the table gives 250,000 to 300,000 clones, of which around 86% were detected only once. Around 3.2% of the sample is in the top ten clones.

V was cut back by 1 base and J by 5 bases, leaving a gap of 8 bases between them. The CDR3, cysteine through phenylalanine, is 13 amino acids long. Only CDR3 DNA remains: 39 bases, in frame from the first base. Turning to this clone: The antigen this receptor binds is unknown. It has no much larger one-base neighbor in the sample; base qualities were not kept.

The source is a woman aged 60-70 years with active or convalescent COVID-19. The receptor chain draws on TRBV12-3 or TRBV12-4 and TRBJ1-2; too little of a D gene remains to name it. The sequenced sample was peripheral blood. The CDR3 loop reads CASSLGASYGYTF. The DNA is TGTGCCAGCAGTTTAGGGGCCTCTTATGGCTACACCTTC.